This TCR beta chain appears in the sequencing data of a study of cytomegalovirus exposure and HLA in healthy donors. Looking at the study overall: The 120 or so validation repertoires used a platform that matched the one used for the 666 first-cohort repertoires, as a later analysis reported.

With regard to this clone: Its specificity is unknown.

Study-wide points: Diagnosis of cytomegalovirus status made by the classifier reportedly showed high specificity and sensitivity.

Sequencing was performed with immunoSEQ multiplex PCR; in TCRdb, only in-frame clones are kept and a portion is missing. The table has a few hundred thousand clones, roughly 90% seen once. V shed 11 bases and J shed 7 bases, with 21 bases lying between them. CDR3 length equals 13 residues. Germline CDR1 reads SEHNR; CDR2 reads FQNEAQ (reference sequence). The chain employs TRBV7-9 and TRBJ2-7, with D possibly called TRBD1 or TRBD2 (7 bases each). Sequencing was carried out using PBMCs. The receptor was isolated from a man aged 18 to 29 in good health and CMV-seropositive. CDR3 in amino acids: CAEREGARDEQYF. CDR3 nucleotides: TGTGCCGAAAGGGAGGGGGCGCGGGATGAGCAGTACTTC.